The following is a T cell receptor (beta chain) sequence with its context. Other DNA sequences from this sample encode an identical CDR3 as well. This sample is drawn from a study of blood T cell repertoires in COVID-19. The CDR3 consists of 14 residues. V dropped 0 bases and J dropped 2 bases, with 7 bases sitting between them. Germline V gives CDR1 GTSNPN, CDR2 SVGIG (reference sequence). In the original analysis: Reference gene primer amplification yielded estimated nucleated cell counts. Libraries were prepared by immunoSEQ multiplex PCR; TCRdb keeps only in-frame clonotypes and omits some of them. V and J calls and clone size follow that table, whereas D and trimming were derived from the DNA. The sample consists of about 150,000 clones, roughly four fifths of them appearing once.

The TCR originated in a woman aged 60-75 years with acute or convalescent COVID-19. Sequenced sample: peripheral blood. The chain is built from TRBV30 and TRBJ1-4, with TRBD1 as a possible D gene (6 bases). CDR3 residues: CAWSVGGTNEKLFF. As DNA, the CDR3 is TGTGCCTGGAGTGTTGGGGGCACTAATGAAAAACTGTTTTTT. The variable domain in full, with the rest retrieved from reference TRBV30 and TRBJ1-4, is SQTIHQWPATLVQPVGSPLSLECTVEGTSNPNLYWYRQAAGRGLQLLFYSVGIGQISSEVPQNLSASRPQDRQFILSSKKLLLSDSGFYLCAWSVGGTNEKLFFGSGTQLSVL.